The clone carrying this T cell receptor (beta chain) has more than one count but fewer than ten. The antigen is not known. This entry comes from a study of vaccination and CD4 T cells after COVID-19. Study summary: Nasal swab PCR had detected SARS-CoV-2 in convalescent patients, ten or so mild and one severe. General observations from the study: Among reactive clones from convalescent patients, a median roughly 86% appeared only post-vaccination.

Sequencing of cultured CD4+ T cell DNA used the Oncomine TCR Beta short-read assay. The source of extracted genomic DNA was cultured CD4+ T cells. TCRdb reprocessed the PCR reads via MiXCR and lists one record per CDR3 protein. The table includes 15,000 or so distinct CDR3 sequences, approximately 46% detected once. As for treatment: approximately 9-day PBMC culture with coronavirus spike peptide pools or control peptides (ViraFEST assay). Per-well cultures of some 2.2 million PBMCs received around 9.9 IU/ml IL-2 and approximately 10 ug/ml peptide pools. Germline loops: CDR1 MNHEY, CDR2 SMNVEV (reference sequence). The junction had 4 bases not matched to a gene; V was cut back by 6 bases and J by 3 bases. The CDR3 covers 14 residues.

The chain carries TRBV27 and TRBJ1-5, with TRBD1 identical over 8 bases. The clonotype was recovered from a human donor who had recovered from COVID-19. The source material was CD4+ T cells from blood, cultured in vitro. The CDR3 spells CASSRQGNNQPQHF. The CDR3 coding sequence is TGTGCCAGCAGCCGACAGGGGAACAATCAGCCCCAGCATTTT.